The entry below gives a single T cell receptor beta chain sequence along with its context. Its cognate antigen is unknown. This record belongs to a study of radiation and T cells in renal cell carcinoma. Study details: Nephrectomy followed 15 Gy stereotactic body radiation by 4 weeks.

Per the germline V gene, CDR1 is SGHDT and CDR2 is YYEEEE. Trimming cost V 5 bases and J 0 bases, with 15 bases left between them. The CDR3 covers 16 residues. The sample's time point: baseline pretreatment blood. Sample treatment: 15 Gy SBRT to primary tumor, nephrectomy 4 weeks later. Blood was sampled at baseline, 2 weeks and 4 weeks after SBRT. The protocol was immunoSEQ multiplex PCR, while the TCRdb copy is restricted to in-frame clones and leaves out a portion. The sample holds about 59,000 clones, 78% seen once. Study observations and caveats: No pretreatment tumor biopsies were available for baseline clonotypes. Top tumor clonotypes rose in blood 2 weeks post-radiation, then contracted.

The chain joins TRBV5-6 to TRBJ2-1, with no clear D. The receptor was derived from a man aged 60 to 75 with renal cell carcinoma. The material was blood, obtained from a patient whose treatment included radiotherapy and nephrectomy. The CDR3 region is CASSYKYLGSYNEQFF. Here the CDR3 DNA reads TGTGCCAGCAGTTATAAATATCTCGGCTCCTACAATGAGCAGTTCTTC.